This T cell receptor (beta chain) derives from a study of blood T cells in healthy people across ages. Notes on the study in general: Unsorted PBMCs ruled out conclusive naive versus antigen-experienced comparison.

There are a few counts of this clonotype. No antigen is known for it. A second roughly 6 to 11 cycle PCR used barcoded and J-beta primers. TCRdb ran MiXCR on the 5' RACE reads and lists one entry per CDR3 protein. This table holds 700,000 to 950,000 distinct CDR3 sequences, roughly 41% found once. Germline V gene sequence: CDR1 SQVTM, CDR2 ANQGSEA. The CDR3 covers 13 residues. With 1 base removed from V and 5 bases from J, the gap between germline ends came to 11 bases. Healthy Caucasian individuals from Russia aged 6 to 90 were enrolled as donors. V and J are TRBV29-1 and TRBJ2-5; D tentatively fits TRBD1 or TRBD2 (6 bases each). The source material was blood. The receptor's source is a woman in her sixties in good health. CDR3 sequence (DNA): TGCAGCGTTGAAGCGGGGGCATTGGAGACCCAGTACTTC. Translation gives CSVEAGALETQYF. Filled out from reference TRBV29-1 and TRBJ2-5, the complete variable domain reads SAVISQKPSRDICQRGTSLTIQCQVDSQVTMMFWYRQQPGQSLTLIATANQGSEATYESGFVIDKFPISRPNLTFSTLTVSNMSPEDSSIYLCSVEAGALETQYFGPGTRLLVL.